This note documents a single T cell receptor beta chain sequence. The CDR3 spans 15 residues. Trimming cost V 3 bases and J 2 bases; bases outside gene matches: 6. Germline lookup yields CDR1 ENHRY and CDR2 SYGVKD. Researchers used genomic DNA as the template to profile TCR beta VDJ and CDR3. In TCRdb, the reads were re-called with MiXCR into one record per CDR3 protein. The data show some 200,000 distinct CDR3 sequences, roughly half seen once. This sample is drawn from a study of CD8+CD57+ T cells in acquired aplastic anemia. Overall study: Each DNA sample taken from sorted CD4+ and CD8+ cells came to around 3.4 ug on average.

An expansion of CD8+CD57+ cells by flow cytometry had been shown in patients chosen for sequencing. Every patient was diagnosed with severe acquired aplastic anemia. This receptor was identified in a human donor with aplastic anemia. J is TRBJ2-5 and V is TRBV10-3; 7 nucleotides line up with TRBD1. Material: sorted CD4+, CD8+, or CD8+CD57+ T cells (not recorded which) from PBMCs. CDR3 in DNA: TGTGCCATCAGTGAACGGGACAGTATACAAGAGACCCAGTACTTC. Protein product: CAISERDSIQETQYF.